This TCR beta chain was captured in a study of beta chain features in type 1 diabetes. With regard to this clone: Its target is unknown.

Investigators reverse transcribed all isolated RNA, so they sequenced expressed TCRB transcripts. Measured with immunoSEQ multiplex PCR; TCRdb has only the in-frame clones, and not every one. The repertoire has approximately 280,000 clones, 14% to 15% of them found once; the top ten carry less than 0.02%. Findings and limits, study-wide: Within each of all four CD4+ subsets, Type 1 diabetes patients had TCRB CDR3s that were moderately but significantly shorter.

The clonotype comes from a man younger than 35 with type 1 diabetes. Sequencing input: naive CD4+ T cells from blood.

The CDR3 loop reads CASSPAGVHNEQFF. The CDR3 DNA reads TGTGCCAGCAGCCCAGCGGGAGTACACAATGAGCAGTTCTTC. This chain links TRBV5-6 with TRBJ2-1; 8 bases align to TRBD2. Germline trimming cut 4 bases from V and 5 bases from J; bases unmatched to any gene: 5. This CDR3 has 14 residues. Looked up from germline, CDR1 is SGHDT and CDR2 is YYEEEE. The complete variable domain, with remaining parts taken from reference TRBV5-6 and TRBJ2-1, reads DAGVTQSPTHLIKTRGQQVTLRCSPKSGHDTVSWYQQALGQGPQFIFQYYEEEERQRGNFPDRFSGHQFPNYSSELNVNALLLGDSALYLCASSPAGVHNEQFFGPGTRLTVL.